This T cell receptor beta chain was documented in a study of CD8 T cells in Susac syndrome. Findings and limits, study-wide: Clonal expansion did not appear in Susac syndrome CD4+ T cell repertoires.

RNA was extracted with the RNeasy kit, and a quantity of roughly 0.45 to 1 ug was reverse transcribed using random hexamers. TCRdb independently ran MiXCR on the immunoSEQ multiplex PCR reads; one entry per CDR3 protein. This sample carries 150,000 to 200,000 distinct CDR3 sequences, almost 96% of them seen once, and the ten largest clones take 0.09% to 0.1%. Of note for this clonotype: The antigen is unknown.

Material for sequencing was CD4+ T cells from PBMCs. The clonotype originates from a human donor with Susac syndrome.

DNA of the CDR3: TGTGCCAGTAGGCCTGACAGGGATCAGCCCCAGCATTTT. Protein sequence: CASRPDRDQPQHF. The chain couples TRBV19 to TRBJ1-5; 7 bases match TRBD1. Germline-derived CDR1 and CDR2 are LNHDA and SQIVND (reference sequence). This CDR3 region has 13 residues. With V trimmed by 6 bases and J by 5 bases, 4 bases remained unmatched.